This T cell receptor beta chain was documented in a study of blood T cell repertoires in COVID-19. The study assigned cohorts using participant-reported clinical history. Here immunoSEQ multiplex PCR was the method, and the copy in TCRdb shows in-frame clones only, minus some. The table records about 320,000 clones, roughly 89% of them present only once. Germline lookup yields CDR1 LNHDA and CDR2 SQIVND (reference sequence). The CDR3 covers 13 residues. V was pared by 9 bases and J by 3 bases, with 7 bases of the junction left unmatched. The sample was PBMCs or T cells enriched from blood (not recorded which). The V and J genes are TRBV19 and TRBJ1-1; 7 bases fit TRBD1. The origin of this receptor is a woman between 18 and 30 years old who had recovered from COVID-19. CDR3 sequence reads: CASMTTGDTEAFF. The DNA for the CDR3 is TGTGCCAGCATGACAACAGGGGACACTGAAGCTTTCTTT. Full variable domain (remainder filled in from reference TRBV19 and TRBJ1-1): DGGITQSPKYLFRKEGQNVTLSCEQNLNHDAMYWYRQDPGQGLRLIYYSQIVNDFQKGDIAEGYSVSREKKESFPLTVTSAQKNPTAFYLCASMTTGDTEAFFGQGTRLTVV.